Described below is a single T cell receptor (beta chain) sequence and its context. Only in-frame clones appear in the TCRdb table, and some are missing; sequencing was by immunoSEQ multiplex PCR. The table has more than 150,000 clones, approximately 84% seen once. The sample is drawn from a study of blood T cell repertoires in COVID-19. The germline V gene has CDR1 ENHRY and CDR2 SYGVKD. The CDR3 runs to 14 residues. V lost 11 bases to trimming and J lost 4 bases; unmatched junction nucleotides: 8. The sequence came from a human donor in a cohort sampled during active COVID-19. Sequenced sample: peripheral blood. The rearrangement links TRBV10-3 to TRBJ2-6, with 7 bases lining up with TRBD2. CDR3 region: CASRGGNGANVLTF. DNA of the CDR3: TGTGCCTCACGGGGAGGGAACGGGGCCAACGTCCTGACTTTC.